These 19 T cell receptor beta chains share one sample of origin, sequenced in a study of blood T cell repertoires in COVID-19 (dated by TCRdb to 2018 to 2020). Libraries came from the immunoSEQ multiplex PCR assay. Drawn from immuneACCESS, this table holds only the in-frame rearrangements with V and J called that TCRdb kept. Clones are partly lost; checked studies trace under half to an unresolved V gene and leave the rest unexplained. The sample includes more than 200,000 clones, with roughly 86% observed a single time. The ten largest make up less than 4% of the sample. Sample: PBMCs or T cells enriched from blood (not recorded which). The receptors shown here come from a woman aged 25-40 years with acute COVID-19.

In DNA form, the CDR3 reads TGTGCCAGCAATTTTGAAACTAGGCCTGAAGCTTTCTTT. Amino acid sequence: CASNFETRPEAFF. The chain joins TRBV12-3 or TRBV12-4 to TRBJ1-1; D is unresolved. The CDR3 is 13 residues long. Trimming shortened V by 7 bases and J by 6 bases, and 15 bases separated the two germline ends.

The chain couples TRBV6-2 or TRBV6-3 to TRBJ2-1, with 8 nucleotides matching TRBD2. The CDR3 has 16 residues. Trimming removed 2 bases from V and 0 bases from J; junction bases left unmatched: 3. CDR1 and CDR2 (germline): MNHEY, SVGEGT. This CDR3 is CASSYVAGGSYNEQFF. CDR3 coding DNA: TGTGCCAGCAGTTACGTGGCGGGGGGCTCCTACAATGAGCAGTTCTTC.

This chain joins TRBV18 and TRBJ1-1; 12 bases are a match to TRBD1. The ends lost 5 bases at V and 5 bases at J; junction bases unmatched: 3. This CDR3 contains 14 residues. CDR1 and CDR2 from the germline V gene are KGHSH and LQKENI. The CDR3 region is CASSWGQGATEAFF. The DNA for the CDR3 is TGTGCCAGCTCATGGGGACAGGGGGCAACTGAAGCTTTCTTT. Full variable domain (missing parts from reference TRBV18 and TRBJ1-1): NAGVMQNPRHLVRRRGQEARLRCSPMKGHSHVYWYRQLPEEGLKFMVYLQKENIIDESGMPKERFSAEFPKEGPSILRIQQVVRGDSAAYFCASSWGQGATEAFFGQGTRLTVV.

This rearrangement joins TRBV7-3 to TRBJ2-7; no firm D call. V dropped 0 bases and J dropped 2 bases, with 5 bases sitting between them. Germline V gene lookup returns CDR1 SGHTA and CDR2 FQGTGA. There are 13 residues in the CDR3. CDR3 nucleotide sequence: TGTGCCAGCAGCTTAACACCAGCCTACGAGCAGTACTTC. Protein sequence: CASSLTPAYEQYF. Variable domain in full (rest from reference TRBV7-3 and TRBJ2-7): GAGVSQTPSNKVTEKGKYVELRCDPISGHTALYWYRQSLGQGPEFLIYFQGTGAADDSGLPNDRFFAVRPEGSVSTLKIQRTERGDSAVYLCASSLTPAYEQYFGPGTRLTVT.

This chain uses TRBV19 with TRBJ1-4, with 9 nucleotides matching TRBD1. J was trimmed by 7 bases and V by 4 bases; bases with no gene match: 1. The germline gives CDR1 LNHDA, CDR2 SQIVND (reference sequence). The CDR3 runs 13 residues. CDR3 protein: CASSTDRGEKLFF. The CDR3 bases are TGTGCCAGTAGTACGGACAGGGGTGAAAAACTGTTTTTT.

This rearrangement joins TRBV4-2 to TRBJ1-6; 9 nucleotides line up with TRBD1. The CDR3 loop spans 17 amino acids. Trimming at V came to 3 bases and at J to 1 base, leaving 4 bases not matched to a gene. The germline V gene has CDR1 LGHNA and CDR2 YNFKEQ. CDR3 in amino acids: CASSHTGGRSYNSPLHF. The CDR3 DNA sequence: TGTGCCAGCAGCCATACAGGGGGCCGATCCTATAATTCACCCCTCCACTTT.

V gene TRBV5-4 combines with J gene TRBJ2-2; 11 nucleotides align to TRBD2. The CDR3 runs 16 residues. Per germline, CDR1 SGHNT and CDR2 YYREEE (reference sequence). The V and J ends lost 1 base and 5 bases, in that order; junction bases with no gene match: 4. The CDR3 is CASSLPSGGPTGELFF. The DNA for the CDR3 is TGTGCCAGCAGCTTGCCTAGCGGGGGGCCTACCGGGGAGCTGTTTTTT.

The V and J genes are TRBV28 and TRBJ2-3, with D possibly matching TRBD2 (5 bases). Germline CDR1 is MDHEN and CDR2 is SYDVKM. The CDR3 is made up of 15 amino acids. The ends were cut back, 6 bases at V and 1 base at J, with 14 bases in the middle. The CDR3 loop reads CASRSETRGTDTQYF. The CDR3 DNA reads as TGTGCCAGCAGATCCGAAACTAGAGGCACAGATACGCAGTATTTT.

V gene TRBV19 combines with J gene TRBJ2-7; 9 bases fit TRBD1. V lost 5 bases to trimming and J lost 4 bases; unmatched junction nucleotides: 9. The CDR3 sequence is 15 residues long. Germline CDR1 reads LNHDA; CDR2 reads SQIVND (reference sequence). The DNA of the CDR3 is TGTGCCAGTAGTGCAAATCCACAGGGGGCTTACGAGCAGTACTTC. The encoded protein is CASSANPQGAYEQYF.

This clone was recorded once. V usage is TRBV4-2 and J usage is TRBJ2-7, with 9 bases matching TRBD1. The trim removed 4 bases at V and 4 bases at J, leaving 8 bases unmatched. There are 15 residues in the CDR3. The germline V gene has CDR1 LGHNA and CDR2 YNFKEQ. CDR3 amino acids: CASSPGDREIYEQYF. CDR3 nucleotide sequence: TGTGCCAGCAGCCCCGGGGACAGGGAGATTTACGAGCAGTACTTC.

The V call is TRBV2, the J call TRBJ1-1, with no clear D. This CDR3 has 14 amino acids. Trimming cost V 2 bases and J 7 bases, with 14 bases left between them. Germline-derived CDR1 and CDR2 are SNHLY and FYNNEI. CDR3 bases: TGTGCCAGCAGTGAAATACGGGGTACCATTGAAGCTTTCTTT. This gives the protein CASSEIRGTIEAFF.

J is TRBJ1-1 and V is TRBV5-1; the match to TRBD1 covers 8 bases. The CDR3 spans 16 residues. Germline V gene sequence: CDR1 SGHRS, CDR2 YFSETQ. The ends lost 5 bases at V and 2 bases at J; junction bases unmatched: 11. CDR3 sequence reads: CASRIQPGTGNTEAFF. CDR3 sequence (DNA): TGCGCCAGCAGAATTCAACCCGGGACAGGTAACACTGAAGCTTTCTTT.

This clone was picked up one time. V gene TRBV7-2 combines with J gene TRBJ2-5; 7 bases align to TRBD2. V shed 2 bases, J shed 2 bases, and the junction held 5 bases outside the gene matches. This CDR3 has 15 amino acids. The germline gives CDR1 SGHTA, CDR2 FQGNSA. The CDR3 sequence: CASSLSSGAQETQYF. DNA for the CDR3: TGTGCCAGCAGCTTATCCAGCGGGGCGCAAGAGACCCAGTACTTC.

V is TRBV28 and J is TRBJ1-6, with D perhaps matching TRBD1 (6 bases). CDR3 size: 18 residues. Looked up from germline, CDR1 is MDHEN and CDR2 is SYDVKM. Trimming pared 3 bases from V and 0 bases from J, leaving 15 bases between. The CDR3 loop is CASSLRTVKSSYNSPLHF. The CDR3 DNA is TGTGCCAGCAGTTTGAGGACAGTTAAGAGCTCCTATAATTCACCCCTCCACTTT.

The rearrangement links TRBV5-4 to TRBJ2-7; D is perhaps TRBD2 (6 bases). V lost 0 bases and J 6 bases, leaving 16 bases between the germline ends. Germline CDR1 is SGHNT and CDR2 is YYREEE (reference sequence). The CDR3 spans 15 residues. The CDR3 reads CASSLGLGGRPEQYF. CDR3 coding DNA: TGTGCCAGCAGCTTGGGTCTTGGGGGGAGGCCCGAGCAGTACTTC. Supplemented by reference TRBV5-4 and TRBJ2-7, the full variable domain reads ETGVTQSPTHLIKTRGQQVTLRCSSQSGHNTVSWYQQALGQGPQFIFQYYREEENGRGNFPPRFSGLQFPNYSSELNVNALELDDSALYLCASSLGLGGRPEQYFGPGTRLTVT.

V usage is TRBV9 and J usage is TRBJ2-7, with 7 bases matching TRBD1. J lost 2 bases, V lost 0 bases, and 14 bases had no gene match. This CDR3 comprises 18 residues. Germline CDR1 is SGDLS and CDR2 is YYNGEE. CDR3 sequence (DNA): TGTGCCAGCAGCGTAGCGGAGTCTGCCGGGACAGTAGCCTACGAGCAGTACTTC. Encoded protein: CASSVAESAGTVAYEQYF.

This chain uses TRBV12-3 or TRBV12-4 with TRBJ1-5; unclear D gene. CDR3 size: 13 residues. V lost 5 bases and J lost 7, with 12 bases in between. The CDR3 nucleotides are TGTGCCAGCAGTATCCGGGAAGGGCAGCCCCAGCATTTT. Amino acid sequence: CASSIREGQPQHF.

The rearrangement links TRBV7-8 to TRBJ1-1, with D possibly matching TRBD1 (6 bases). V was clipped by 0 bases and J by 7 bases, with 9 bases between them. The length of the CDR3 is 13 residues. CDR1 SGHVS and CDR2 FQNEAQ come from the germline V gene. The CDR3 sequence: CASSLAAQGEAFF. The CDR3 DNA is TGTGCCAGCAGCTTAGCTGCACAGGGTGAAGCTTTCTTT.

The gene calls are TRBV28 and TRBJ1-2; D ambiguous. CDR3 size: 14 residues. From germline, CDR1 is MDHEN and CDR2 SYDVKM. V lost 6 bases to trimming and J lost 4 bases, with 15 bases between them. For the CDR3, the DNA is TGTGCCAGCAGCAACGCTGGGAGCAGCTATGGCTACACCTTC. This encodes CASSNAGSSYGYTF.